This T cell receptor (beta chain) was recovered during a study of tumor T cells in aggressive B-cell lymphoma. TCRdb keeps only in-frame clones here, not all; method: immunoSEQ multiplex PCR. The table includes around 6,300 clones, around 90% detected once. Germline assignment: CDR1 SGHTA and CDR2 FQGTGA. The germline V and J ends were trimmed by 7 bases and 4 bases, with 14 bases remaining between them. This CDR3 comprises 14 residues. The sample consisted of tumor tissue. V usage is TRBV7-3 and J usage is TRBJ1-5; D may be TRBD1 (6 bases). The clonotype was recovered from an adult with diffuse large B cell lymphoma. Some clones in this sample may be carry-over from other donors' samples. For the CDR3, the DNA is TGTGCCAGCAAGAGGACAGAACTAAATCAGCCCCAGCATTTT. It is translated as CASKRTELNQPQHF.